These 9 T cell receptor beta chains were all obtained from the same sample, sequenced in a study of blood T cell repertoires in COVID-19. Generated by immunoSEQ multiplex PCR, the TCRdb table keeps only in-frame clones and is missing some. The sample lists tens of thousands of clones; approximately 87% were seen once. The source material was peripheral blood. The receptors stem from a woman in her 70s with acute or convalescent COVID-19.

The rearrangement uses TRBV7-9 and TRBJ2-5; 10 positions agree with TRBD1. The V gene end was trimmed by 5 bases and the J gene end by 5 bases; junction bases not matched to a gene: 8. Germline V gives CDR1 SEHNR, CDR2 FQNEAQ (reference sequence). The CDR3 contains 15 residues. The CDR3 sequence: CASSGPGQGWETQYF. DNA of the CDR3: TGTGCCAGCAGCGGGCCGGGACAGGGGTGGGAGACCCAGTACTTC.

The chain recombines TRBV6-2 or TRBV6-3 with TRBJ2-7, with a weak D call TRBD2 (6 bases). Trimming stripped 5 bases from V and 2 bases from J, with 16 bases between. CDR3 length: 15 amino acids. The germline CDR1 and CDR2 sequences are MNHEY and SVGEGT. The CDR3 is CASSRTGGGAYEQYV. Here the CDR3 DNA reads TGTGCCAGCAGTAGAACAGGAGGAGGGGCCTACGAGCAGTACGTC.

Remarks on this clone: Other DNA sequences within the sample encode an identical CDR3. The rearrangement links TRBV2 to TRBJ1-5; the D is unclear. V was cut by 0 bases and J by 6 bases, with 12 bases left in between. Germline V CDR1 and CDR2: SNHLY, FYNNEI. The CDR3 consists of 15 residues. CDR3 region: CASSEARGAGQPQHF. CDR3 coding DNA: TGTGCCAGCAGTGAAGCGCGGGGAGCCGGTCAGCCCCAGCATTTT.

J is TRBJ1-1 and V is TRBV18, with 7 bases that match TRBD1. Germline CDR1 reads KGHSH; CDR2 reads LQKENI. The CDR3 totals 15 residues. The junction had 9 bases not matched to a gene; V was cut back by 5 bases and J by 3 bases. This CDR3 is CASSYTGVFDTEAFF. CDR3 in DNA: TGTGCCAGCTCATATACAGGGGTTTTCGACACTGAAGCTTTCTTT.

CDR3 sequence: CATSDPRGGARNEQFF. Written as DNA, the CDR3 is TGTGCCACCAGTGATCCACGCGGGGGGGCCAGGAATGAGCAGTTCTTC. The J gene is TRBJ2-1, the V gene TRBV24-1, with 9 bases identical to TRBD2. Germline CDR1 is KGHDR and CDR2 is SFDVKD. V was pared by 3 bases and J by 7 bases, with 9 bases of the junction left unmatched. The CDR3 is 16 residues long.

The J gene is TRBJ2-2, the V gene TRBV27; 10 nucleotides align to TRBD2. The CDR3 runs 16 residues. Per germline, CDR1 MNHEY and CDR2 SMNVEV (reference sequence). The V and J ends lost 5 bases and 6 bases, in that order; junction bases with no gene match: 9. The CDR3 here is CASSPLAGANAGELFF. Written as DNA, the CDR3 is TGTGCCAGCAGTCCCCTAGCGGGAGCCAACGCCGGGGAGCTGTTTTTT.

This chain uses TRBV12-3 or TRBV12-4 with TRBJ2-5, with a weak D call TRBD2 (6 bases). The V gene lost 11 bases and the J gene lost 2 bases, with 15 bases spanning the gap. The CDR3 has 13 amino acids. The CDR3 loop reads CASGVGSQETQYF. Written as DNA, the CDR3 is TGTGCCTCGGGGGTGGGGTCGCAAGAGACCCAGTACTTC.

V usage is TRBV29-1 and J usage is TRBJ2-6, with 11 bases lining up with TRBD1. This CDR3 is 16 amino acids long. V shed 1 base and J 2 bases; nucleotides not matched to a gene: 1. Germline CDR1 reads SQVTM; CDR2 reads ANQGSEA. The chain's CDR3 is CSVEGTGGTGANVLTF. DNA of the CDR3: TGCAGCGTTGAAGGGACAGGGGGCACTGGGGCCAACGTCCTGACTTTC.

Only a few counts were recorded for this clone. The CDR3: CASSGALSGGELFF. The CDR3 DNA reads as TGCGCCAGCAGCGGGGCCCTATCGGGCGGGGAGCTGTTTTTT. V usage is TRBV5-1 and J usage is TRBJ2-2; a possible D gene is TRBD1 (5 bases). Trimming left V 4 bases short and J 7 bases short, with 14 bases between. Looked up from germline, CDR1 is SGHRS and CDR2 is YFSETQ. This CDR3 has 14 residues.